This T cell receptor (beta chain) came from a study of T cells in Graves' hyperthyroidism and ophthalmopathy. Turning to the study itself: Peripheral blood specimens were obtained at initial diagnosis, prior to any treatment.

Orbital computed tomography, thyroid ultrasound, serum thyroxine and TRAb, and clinical symptoms together informed the diagnoses. The CDR3 has 13 amino acids. Trimming cost V 3 bases and J 5 bases, with 10 bases left between them. In this sample, this clonotype turned up many times. What was amplified from RNA transcripts were TCR beta CDR3 regions. The HTBI primer set served for first-round RT-PCR of the TCR CDR3. TCRdb re-called the multiplex PCR reads with MiXCR, one entry per CDR3 protein. The sample gives 380,000 or so distinct CDR3 sequences, about a fifth of which show up once; around 3.6% is in the top ten.

Sequencing used blood. The sequence was collected from a woman aged 18-29 years with Graves' hyperthyroidism. V gene TRBV12-3 or TRBV12-4 combines with J gene TRBJ2-5; D gene uncertain. CDR3 nucleotides: TGTGCCAGCAGTTTCTCTCCTGGGGAGACCCAGTACTTC. This translates into CASSFSPGETQYF.